The 30 T cell receptor beta chains below were found in one sample sequenced in a study of T cell changes during pregnancy in multiple sclerosis. Clones were read by immunoSEQ multiplex PCR, and TCRdb kept only the in-frame ones, dropping some. The sample consists of 30,000 to 35,000 clones, around 90% of them appearing once. Specimen: CD4+ T cells from peripheral blood mononuclear cells, collected in the third trimester of pregnancy. These TCRs come from a female donor in good health, enrolled as a control in a pregnancy study.

The genes are TRBV5-1 and TRBJ2-7, with D possibly TRBD2 on 6 matching bases. V dropped 2 bases and J dropped 2 bases, with 20 bases sitting between them. The CDR3 totals 17 residues. Per germline, CDR1 SGHRS and CDR2 YFSETQ. The CDR3 DNA sequence: TGCGCCAGCAGCTTCGACACGGGACTTCAAATTCCCTACGAGCAGTACTTC. It translates to CASSFDTGLQIPYEQYF.

This chain joins TRBV9 and TRBJ1-1; possible D gene TRBD1, 6 bases. Germline values: CDR1 SGDLS, CDR2 YYNGEE. The CDR3 runs to 13 residues. Trimming removed 6 bases from V and 3 bases from J, with 12 bases in between. CDR3 sequence (DNA): TGTGCCAGCAACCCGACAGGACACACTGAAGCTTTCTTT. Amino acid sequence: CASNPTGHTEAFF.

The V gene is TRBV5-6, the J gene TRBJ2-7, with D tentatively TRBD2 (6 bases). Germline loops: CDR1 SGHDT, CDR2 YYEEEE. The CDR3 runs 15 residues. Trimming took 2 bases from V and 2 from J, leaving 14 bases between them. The CDR3 coding sequence is TGTGCCAGCAGCTTCTCCGGGACTTTGACCTACGAGCAGTACTTC. Residues: CASSFSGTLTYEQYF.

The V and J genes are TRBV15 and TRBJ1-2; D uncertain. Looked up from germline, CDR1 is LNHNV and CDR2 is YYDKDF (reference sequence). CDR3 size: 12 residues. V lost 0 bases and J 8 bases, leaving 7 bases between the germline ends. The CDR3 nucleotides read TGTGCCACCAGCAGAGAGACGGGGGGCTACACCTTC. Protein sequence: CATSRETGGYTF. The complete variable domain, with remaining parts taken from reference TRBV15 and TRBJ1-2, reads DAMVIQNPRYQVTQFGKPVTLSCSQTLNHNVMYWYQQKSSQAPKLLFHYYDKDFNNEADTPDNFQSRRPNTSFCFLDIRSPGLGDTAMYLCATSRETGGYTFGSGTRLTVV.

The V call is TRBV6-6, the J call TRBJ2-1, with 12 nucleotides matching TRBD2. Germline CDR1 and CDR2: MNHNY and SVGAGI (reference sequence). V lost 2 bases, J lost 8 bases, and 7 bases stayed unmatched. CDR3 length equals 16 residues. CDR3 coding DNA: TGTGCCAGCAGTTACCCAGGACTAGCGGGGATCGATGAGCAGTTCTTC. It specifies CASSYPGLAGIDEQFF.

The chain uses TRBV11-2 and TRBJ2-2; 8 nucleotides align to TRBD2. CDR3 size: 15 residues. Germline V lookup: CDR1 SGHAT, CDR2 FQNNGV. Losses at the gene ends were 4 bases for V and 4 bases for J; bases not matched to a gene: 5. This CDR3 is CASSWGTRGTGELFF. The CDR3 DNA is TGTGCCAGCAGCTGGGGGACTAGGGGCACCGGGGAGCTGTTTTTT.

Written as DNA, the CDR3 is TGTGCCAGCAGCTCAGCGGGGGTCTTTGATACGCAGTATTTT. Its translation: CASSSAGVFDTQYF. This chain uses TRBV5-6 with TRBJ2-3, with 8 positions matching TRBD2. CDR3 size: 14 residues. After removal of 3 bases from V and 6 bases from J, the junction contained 6 bases not matched to a gene. Germline V gene lookup returns CDR1 SGHDT and CDR2 YYEEEE.

The rearrangement links TRBV5-1 to TRBJ2-1; 11 bases are shared with TRBD2. The ends lost 0 bases at V and 7 bases at J; junction bases unmatched: 9. Germline V gene sequence: CDR1 SGHRS, CDR2 YFSETQ. The CDR3 runs 17 residues. Here the CDR3 DNA reads TGCGCCAGCAGCTTGGTTACTAGCGGGAGACTTGGGAATGAGCAGTTCTTC. It codes for CASSLVTSGRLGNEQFF.

This clone was picked up one time. The gene calls are TRBV7-2 and TRBJ1-5; D is ambiguous. Trimming took off 4 bases at V and 4 bases at J, with 14 bases between the two ends. This CDR3 spans 15 amino acids. In germline, CDR1 is SGHTA, CDR2 FQGNSA. The CDR3 spells CASSSVAGANQPQHF. CDR3 bases: TGTGCCAGCAGCTCCGTCGCCGGAGCTAATCAGCCCCAGCATTTT. Supplemented by reference TRBV7-2 and TRBJ1-5, the full variable domain reads GAGVSQSPSNKVTEKGKDVELRCDPISGHTALYWYRQSLGQGLEFLIYFQGNSAPDKSGLPSDRFSAERTGGSVSTLTIQRTQQEDSAVYLCASSSVAGANQPQHFGDGTRLSIL.

This chain links TRBV7-9 with TRBJ1-1; D is ambiguous. The V end lost 9 bases, the J end lost 6 bases, and 8 bases lay between the germline ends. The V gene's germline CDR1 is SEHNR and CDR2 FQNEAQ (reference sequence). CDR3 size: 10 residues. CDR3 residues: CASSGSEAFF. As DNA, the CDR3 is TGTGCCAGTTCGGGATCTGAAGCTTTCTTT.

This rearrangement joins TRBV5-1 to TRBJ1-1; D unresolved. V lost 0 bases to trimming and J lost 1 base, with 7 bases between them. The CDR3 is 14 residues long. CDR1 and CDR2 from the germline V gene are SGHRS and YFSETQ. CDR3 in DNA: TGCGCCAGCAGCTTGGTATCAGGGAACACTGAAGCTTTCTTT. Protein: CASSLVSGNTEAFF.

The rearrangement joins TRBV30 to TRBJ1-6; perhaps TRBD1 as D (5 bases). CDR1 is GTSNPN and CDR2 is SVGIG in the germline V gene (reference sequence). V shed 1 base and J shed 6 bases, with 13 bases lying between them. The CDR3 is made up of 15 amino acids. The DNA of the CDR3 is TGTGCCTGGAGTGAGTCTTGGGGCGGTAATTCACCCCTCCACTTT. Its protein product is CAWSESWGGNSPLHF.

This chain joins TRBV19 and TRBJ1-3; tentatively, D is TRBD1 (5 bases). This CDR3 contains 15 residues. Germline lookup yields CDR1 LNHDA and CDR2 SQIVND (reference sequence). V lost 4 bases, J lost 3 bases, and 13 bases lay in between. CDR3 loop: CASSNQGSNGNTIYF. CDR3 bases: TGTGCCAGTAGTAATCAGGGTTCAAATGGAAACACCATATATTTT.

The CDR3 is CASSLASSGRSGELFF. DNA of the CDR3: TGTGCCAGCAGCTTGGCCTCTAGCGGGAGGTCCGGGGAGCTGTTTTTT. The V and J genes are TRBV5-6 and TRBJ2-2; 11 positions match TRBD2. Germline CDR1 SGHDT, CDR2 YYEEEE. There are 16 residues in the CDR3. J was trimmed by 6 bases and V by 0 bases; bases with no gene match: 4.

This clone was picked up one time. V and J are TRBV6-1 and TRBJ1-5; D is uncertain. V lost 5 bases, J lost 8 bases, and 13 bases lay in between. The germline V gene has CDR1 MNHNS and CDR2 SASEGT. There are 13 residues in the CDR3. CDR3 DNA: TGTGCCAGCAGTATGGCTAGCGGAGAGCCCCAGCATTTT. This gives the protein CASSMASGEPQHF.

The rearrangement joins TRBV7-8 to TRBJ2-1, with 8 nucleotides matching TRBD2. V lost 7 bases, J lost 5 bases, and 10 bases stayed unmatched. Germline V lookup: CDR1 SGHVS, CDR2 FQNEAQ. The CDR3 is 15 amino acids. Here the CDR3 reads CASTHQRGRDNEQFF. CDR3 DNA: TGTGCCAGCACCCATCAGCGGGGGCGAGACAATGAGCAGTTCTTC.

The chain carries TRBV11-3 and TRBJ1-1; 8 bases fit TRBD1. This CDR3 region has 15 residues. Germline lookup yields CDR1 SGHNT and CDR2 YENEEA. Losses at the gene ends were 1 base for V and 0 bases for J; bases not matched to a gene: 1. The CDR3 coding sequence is TGTGCCAGCAGCTTAGGGACAGGGATGAACACTGAAGCTTTCTTT. It encodes CASSLGTGMNTEAFF.

This chain joins TRBV2 and TRBJ1-3; TRBD1 is a possible D gene (6 bases). Trimming took off 6 bases at V and 9 bases at J, with 12 bases between the two ends. CDR1 SNHLY and CDR2 FYNNEI come from the germline V gene. This CDR3 has 12 amino acids. The CDR3: CASSLDSTTIYF. CDR3 DNA: TGTGCCAGCAGCCTGGACAGTACCACCATATATTTT. The full variable domain, with the rest looked up from reference TRBV2 and TRBJ1-3, is EPEVTQTPSHQVTQMGQEVILRCVPISNHLYFYWYRQILGQKVEFLVSFYNNEISEKSEIFDDQFSVERPDGSNFTLKIRSTKLEDSAMYFCASSLDSTTIYFGEGSWLTVV.

The genes are TRBV2 and TRBJ2-3, with 7 bases identical to TRBD2. There are 14 residues in the CDR3. The trim removed 6 bases at V and 2 bases at J, leaving 5 bases unmatched. CDR1 and CDR2 from the germline V gene are SNHLY and FYNNEI. The CDR3 is CASRILATTDTQYF. The CDR3 DNA is TGTGCCAGCAGGATACTAGCGACCACAGATACGCAGTATTTT.

This rearrangement joins TRBV6-5 to TRBJ1-1; weak D call: TRBD1 (5 bases). Between the trimmed V and J ends, which lost 2 bases and 3 bases, there was a span of 13 bases. The length of the CDR3 is 15 residues. Germline CDR1 reads MNHEY; CDR2 reads SVGAGI. The CDR3 region is CASSYRMTAHTEAFF. CDR3 nucleotide sequence: TGTGCCAGCAGTTACAGGATGACAGCCCACACTGAAGCTTTCTTT.

This sequence joins TRBV7-2 and TRBJ1-4; D possibly corresponds to TRBD1 (5 bases). This CDR3 region has 13 residues. With 7 bases removed from V and 5 bases from J, the gap between germline ends came to 11 bases. Germline lookup yields CDR1 SGHTA and CDR2 FQGNSA. The CDR3 sequence: CASNQGRNEKLFF. CDR3 nucleotides: TGTGCCAGCAATCAGGGCCGAAATGAAAAACTGTTTTTT.

The chain links TRBV10-2 to TRBJ2-7, with 7 bases matching TRBD2. V lost 5 bases to trimming and J lost 2 bases; unmatched junction nucleotides: 3. Per the germline V gene, CDR1 is WSHSY and CDR2 is SAAADI. CDR3 length: 13 amino acids. The CDR3 here is CASSMSGTYEQYF. In nucleotides, the CDR3 is TGCGCCAGCAGTATGAGCGGGACCTACGAGCAGTACTTC.

The chain couples TRBV7-9 to TRBJ2-5; the D is unclear. The CDR3 covers 17 residues. V lost 1 base to trimming and J lost 1 base, with 16 bases between them. CDR1 is SEHNR and CDR2 is FQNEAQ in the germline V gene (reference sequence). The CDR3: CASSLVAGRSPQETQYF. CDR3 bases: TGTGCCAGCAGCTTAGTGGCAGGCCGGTCCCCCCAAGAGACCCAGTACTTC.

This sequence joins TRBV6-5 and TRBJ1-2; 8 nucleotides line up with TRBD1. The CDR3 has 13 residues. Germline CDR1 is MNHEY and CDR2 is SVGAGI. V lost 6 bases, J lost 5 bases, and 5 bases stayed unmatched. CDR3 sequence reads: CASRPGQGYGYTF. The DNA for the CDR3 is TGTGCCAGCAGACCCGGACAGGGTTATGGCTACACCTTC.

The V and J genes are TRBV19 and TRBJ2-2; 11 bases agree with TRBD2. Germline V gene lookup returns CDR1 LNHDA and CDR2 SQIVND (reference sequence). The CDR3 has 16 amino acids. V lost 5 bases to trimming and J lost 6 bases; unmatched junction nucleotides: 8. DNA for the CDR3: TGTGCCAGTAGTCAGAAAACTAGCGGGGGACCCGGGGAGCTGTTTTTT. Protein: CASSQKTSGGPGELFF. The entire variable domain, with the rest obtained from reference TRBV19 and TRBJ2-2, is as follows: DGGITQSPKYLFRKEGQNVTLSCEQNLNHDAMYWYRQDPGQGLRLIYYSQIVNDFQKGDIAEGYSVSREKKESFPLTVTSAQKNPTAFYLCASSQKTSGGPGELFFGEGSRLTVL.

The chain joins TRBV6-5 to TRBJ1-1; D is unresolved. The CDR3 runs to 15 residues. Trimming left V 0 bases short and J 5 bases short, with 13 bases between. CDR1 and CDR2 from the germline V gene are MNHEY and SVGAGI. The CDR3, as DNA: TGTGCCAGCAGTTACTCGTTCGCCCTCCAGACTGAAGCTTTCTTT. Its translation: CASSYSFALQTEAFF.

The V call is TRBV6-1, the J call TRBJ1-2; 8 bases match TRBD1. The CDR3 sequence is 13 residues long. Germline V gene sequence: CDR1 MNHNS, CDR2 SASEGT. Trimming removed 10 bases from V and 4 bases from J; junction bases left unmatched: 8. The CDR3 DNA reads TGTGCCACGAAACAAACAGGGGGCTATGGCTACACCTTC. This translates into CATKQTGGYGYTF.

V is TRBV5-1 and J is TRBJ1-4; D unclear. There are 16 residues in the CDR3. The V end lost 0 bases, the J end lost 4 bases, and 13 bases lay between the germline ends. In germline, CDR1 is SGHRS, CDR2 YFSETQ. The CDR3 protein is CASSLVPSVNNEKLFF. The CDR3 nucleotides are TGCGCCAGCAGCTTGGTTCCCAGCGTTAATAATGAAAAACTGTTTTTT.

The chain uses TRBV27 and TRBJ1-1; the D gene is possibly TRBD1 (5 bases). The CDR3 loop spans 13 amino acids. Trimming took 0 bases from V and 5 from J, leaving 7 bases between them. Germline loops: CDR1 MNHEY, CDR2 SMNVEV (reference sequence). The CDR3 here is CASSLSGGTEAFF. The CDR3 DNA sequence: TGTGCCAGCAGTTTATCGGGGGGGACTGAAGCTTTCTTT.

This sequence joins TRBV18 and TRBJ1-4; weak D call: TRBD1 (6 bases). CDR3 size: 17 residues. Trimming took off 3 bases at V and 0 bases at J, with 14 bases between the two ends. CDR1 is KGHSH and CDR2 is LQKENI in the germline V gene. CDR3 protein: CASSPQGTLATNEKLFF. CDR3 bases: TGTGCCAGCTCACCTCAAGGGACACTCGCAACTAATGAAAAACTGTTTTTT.